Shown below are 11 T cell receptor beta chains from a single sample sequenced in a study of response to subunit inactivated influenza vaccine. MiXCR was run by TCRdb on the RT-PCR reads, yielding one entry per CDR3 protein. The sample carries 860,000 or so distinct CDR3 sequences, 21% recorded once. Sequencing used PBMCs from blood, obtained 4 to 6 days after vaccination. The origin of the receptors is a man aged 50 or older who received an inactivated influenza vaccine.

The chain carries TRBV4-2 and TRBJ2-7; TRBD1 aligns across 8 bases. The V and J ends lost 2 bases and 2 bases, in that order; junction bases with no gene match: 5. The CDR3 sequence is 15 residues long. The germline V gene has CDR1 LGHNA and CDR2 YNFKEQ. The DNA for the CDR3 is TGTGCCAGCAGCCAAAGTCGGGACAGGACCTACGAGCAGTACTTC. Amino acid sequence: CASSQSRDRTYEQYF.

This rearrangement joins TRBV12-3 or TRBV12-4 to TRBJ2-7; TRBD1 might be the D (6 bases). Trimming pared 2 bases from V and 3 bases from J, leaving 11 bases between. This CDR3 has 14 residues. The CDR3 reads CASSLKGRGYEQYF. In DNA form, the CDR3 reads TGTGCCAGCAGTTTAAAGGGCAGGGGCTACGAGCAGTACTTC.

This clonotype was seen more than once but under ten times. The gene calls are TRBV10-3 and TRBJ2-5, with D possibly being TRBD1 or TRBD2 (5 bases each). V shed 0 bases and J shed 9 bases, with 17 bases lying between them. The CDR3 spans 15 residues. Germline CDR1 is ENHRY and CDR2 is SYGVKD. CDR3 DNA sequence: TGTGCCATCAGTGAGTCTAAAGGGCCGGGGCTGGCCCAGTACTTC. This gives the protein CAISESKGPGLAQYF.

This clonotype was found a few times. Here the CDR3 DNA reads TGTGCCAGCTCACCTCCCGGGACAGGGGGCTATAACGAGCAGTACTTC. It is translated as CASSPPGTGGYNEQYF. The chain uses TRBV18 and TRBJ2-7; 12 bases map to TRBD1. Losses at the gene ends were 3 bases for V and 5 bases for J; bases not matched to a gene: 8. CDR3 length: 16 residues. CDR1 is KGHSH, CDR2 LQKENI, per germline.

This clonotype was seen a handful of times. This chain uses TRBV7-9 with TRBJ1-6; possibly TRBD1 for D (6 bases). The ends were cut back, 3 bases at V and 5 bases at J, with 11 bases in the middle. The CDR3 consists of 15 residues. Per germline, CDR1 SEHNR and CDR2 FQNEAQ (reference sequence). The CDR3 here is CASSFGGADNSPLHF. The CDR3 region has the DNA TGTGCCAGCAGCTTCGGGGGGGCAGATAATTCACCCCTCCACTTT.

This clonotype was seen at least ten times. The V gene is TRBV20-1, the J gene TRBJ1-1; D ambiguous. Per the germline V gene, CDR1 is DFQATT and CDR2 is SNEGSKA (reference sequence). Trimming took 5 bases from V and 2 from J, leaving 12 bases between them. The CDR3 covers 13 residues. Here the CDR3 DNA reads TGCAGTGCTCTGTCCGGCAGAAACACTGAAGCTTTCTTT. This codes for CSALSGRNTEAFF.

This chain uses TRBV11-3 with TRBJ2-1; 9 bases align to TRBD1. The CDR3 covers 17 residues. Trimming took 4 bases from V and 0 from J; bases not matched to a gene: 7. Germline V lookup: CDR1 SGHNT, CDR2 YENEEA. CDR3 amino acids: CASSSGQGEISYNEQFF. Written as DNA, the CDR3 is TGTGCCAGCAGCTCGGGACAGGGCGAGATCTCCTACAATGAGCAGTTCTTC.

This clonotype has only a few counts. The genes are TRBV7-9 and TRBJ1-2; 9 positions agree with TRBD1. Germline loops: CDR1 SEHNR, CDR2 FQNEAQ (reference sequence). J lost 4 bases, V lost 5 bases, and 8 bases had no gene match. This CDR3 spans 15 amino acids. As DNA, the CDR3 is TGTGCCAGCAGCGTACAGGGGGCAAGTGGCTATGGCTACACCTTC. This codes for CASSVQGASGYGYTF.

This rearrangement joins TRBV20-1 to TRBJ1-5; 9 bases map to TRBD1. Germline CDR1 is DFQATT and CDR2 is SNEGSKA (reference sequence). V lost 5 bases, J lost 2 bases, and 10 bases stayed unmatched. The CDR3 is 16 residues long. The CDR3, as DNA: TGCAGTGCTGCACAGGGGGCATTAGTTCGCAATCAGCCCCAGCATTTT. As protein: CSAAQGALVRNQPQHF.

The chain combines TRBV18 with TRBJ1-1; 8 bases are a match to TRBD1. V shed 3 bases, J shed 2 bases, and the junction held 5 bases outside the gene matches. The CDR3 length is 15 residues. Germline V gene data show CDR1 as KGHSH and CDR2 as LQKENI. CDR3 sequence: CASSPLDRANTEAFF. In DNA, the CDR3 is TGTGCCAGCTCACCCTTGGACAGGGCCAACACTGAAGCTTTCTTT. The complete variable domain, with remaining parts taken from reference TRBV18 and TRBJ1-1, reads NAGVMQNPRHLVRRRGQEARLRCSPMKGHSHVYWYRQLPEEGLKFMVYLQKENIIDESGMPKERFSAEFPKEGPSILRIQQVVRGDSAAYFCASSPLDRANTEAFFGQGTRLTVV.

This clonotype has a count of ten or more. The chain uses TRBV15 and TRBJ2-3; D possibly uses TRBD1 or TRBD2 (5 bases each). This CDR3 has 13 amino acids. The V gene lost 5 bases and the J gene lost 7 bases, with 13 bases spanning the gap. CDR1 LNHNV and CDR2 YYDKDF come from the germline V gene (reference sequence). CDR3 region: CATSEGRAYTQYF. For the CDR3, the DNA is TGTGCCACCAGCGAGGGCAGGGCATATACGCAGTATTTT. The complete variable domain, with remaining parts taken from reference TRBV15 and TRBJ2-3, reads DAMVIQNPRYQVTQFGKPVTLSCSQTLNHNVMYWYQQKSSQAPKLLFHYYDKDFNNEADTPDNFQSRRPNTSFCFLDIRSPGLGDTAMYLCATSEGRAYTQYFGPGTRLTVL.